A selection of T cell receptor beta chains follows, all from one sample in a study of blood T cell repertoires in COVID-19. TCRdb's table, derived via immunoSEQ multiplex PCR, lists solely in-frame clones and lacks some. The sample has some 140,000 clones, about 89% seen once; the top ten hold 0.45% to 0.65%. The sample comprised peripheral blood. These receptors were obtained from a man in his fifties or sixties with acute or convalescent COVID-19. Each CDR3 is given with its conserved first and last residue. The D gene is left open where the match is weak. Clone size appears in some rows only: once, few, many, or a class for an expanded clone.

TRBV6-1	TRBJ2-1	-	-	TGTGCCAGCAGTGAAGCAGGACAGTTCAATGAGCAGTTCTTC	CASSEAGQFNEQFF
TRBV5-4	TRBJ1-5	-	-	TGTGCCAGCAGCTTGGGGGGAGTGGATCAGCCCCAGCATTTT	CASSLGGVDQPQHF
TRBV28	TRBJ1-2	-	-	TGTGCCAGCAGCGGATCCGCAAGGAGCTATGGCTACACCTTC	CASSGSARSYGYTF
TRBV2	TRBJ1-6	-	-	TGTGCCAGCAGTGAGGGGAGGGTTAATTCACCCCTCCACTTT	CASSEGRVNSPLHF
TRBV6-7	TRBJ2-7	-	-	TGTGCCGGAGGGCTTGAGGATAGCTCCTACGAGCAGTACTTC	CAGGLEDSSYEQYF
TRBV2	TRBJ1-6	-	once	TGTGCCAGCAGGACGAAGGGAGGGCAAGGTTCACCCCTCCACTTT	CASRTKGGQGSPLHF
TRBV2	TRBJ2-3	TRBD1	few	TGTGCCAGAGGAACAGGGGGCGGCACAGATACGCAGTATTTT	CARGTGGGTDTQYF
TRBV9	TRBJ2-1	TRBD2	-	TGTGCCAGCAGCGTACGAGCGGGGGGGTTGGATGAGCAGTTCTTC	CASSVRAGGLDEQFF
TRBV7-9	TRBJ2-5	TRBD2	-	TGTGCCAGCAGCCGTTATACTAGCGGGCCGGCGGAGACCCAGTACTTC	CASSRYTSGPAETQYF
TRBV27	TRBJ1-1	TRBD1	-	TGTGCCAGCAGTTTAGGGACAGAAAACACTGAAGCTTTCTTT	CASSLGTENTEAFF
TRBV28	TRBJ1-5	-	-	TGTGCCAGCAGTTCCCCCAGGGCAGTTAATCAGCCCCAGCATTTT	CASSSPRAVNQPQHF
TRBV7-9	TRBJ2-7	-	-	TGTGCCAGCAGCTCTCCCCGCTACGAGCAGTACTTC	CASSSPRYEQYF
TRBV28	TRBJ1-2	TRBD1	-	TGTGCCAGCAGTGGTTCAGGGGGCGTTGGCTACACCTTC	CASSGSGGVGYTF
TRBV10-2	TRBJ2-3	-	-	TGCGCCAGCAGTGCCCTCGGACTTAACACAGATACGCAGTATTTT	CASSALGLNTDTQYF
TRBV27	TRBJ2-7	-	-	TGTGCCAGCAGTTTATCGGCAGTCTACGAGCAGTACTTC	CASSLSAVYEQYF
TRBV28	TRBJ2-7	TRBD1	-	TGTGCCAGCAGTGGGGGTGGGACAGGGTCCTACGAGCAGTACTTC	CASSGGGTGSYEQYF
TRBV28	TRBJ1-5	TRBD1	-	TGTGCCAGCAGTTTCGCGGGACAGAGAAATCTCGGGTCCCAGCATTTT	CASSFAGQRNLGSQHF
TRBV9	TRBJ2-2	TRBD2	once	TGTGCCAGCAGCACGGGGGGGCAACCCGGGGAGCTGTTTTTT	CASSTGGQPGELFF
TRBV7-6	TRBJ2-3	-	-	TGTGCCAGCAGCTTTAGCGGTAGCACAGATACGCAGTATTTT	CASSFSGSTDTQYF
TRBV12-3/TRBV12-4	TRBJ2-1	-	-	TGTGCCAGCACCTTCCACAATGAGCAGTTCTTC	CASTFHNEQFF
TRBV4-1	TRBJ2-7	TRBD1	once	TGCGCCAGCAGCCGGCCAGGGACAGGTAACTACGAGCAGTACTTC	CASSRPGTGNYEQYF
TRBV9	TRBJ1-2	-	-	TGTGCCAGCAGCCCCTCGACAGGAGGCGGCTATGGCTACACCTTC	CASSPSTGGGYGYTF
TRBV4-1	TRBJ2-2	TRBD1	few	TGCGCCAGCAGCCCCAGGGGGAGCACCGGGGAGCTGTTTTTT	CASSPRGSTGELFF
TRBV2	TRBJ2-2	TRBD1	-	TGTGCCAGCAGCCCCTCCGGGACAGGGTTGTACATCGGGGAGCTGTTTTTT	CASSPSGTGLYIGELFF
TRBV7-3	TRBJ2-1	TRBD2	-	TGTGCCAGCAGTAGCGGGGGGGACAATGAGCAGTTCTTC	CASSSGGDNEQFF
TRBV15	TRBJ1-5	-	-	TGTGCCACCAGCCTTGGGCGTATCAATCAGCCCCAGCATTTT	CATSLGRINQPQHF
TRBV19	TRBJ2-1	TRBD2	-	TGTGCCACCTCTCGGGGGTCTAGCGGGGCCTACAATGAGCAGTTCTTC	CATSRGSSGAYNEQFF
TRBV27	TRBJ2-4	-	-	TGTGCCAGCAGTTTAGCAGGGTTAGCCAAAAACATTCAGTACTTC	CASSLAGLAKNIQYF
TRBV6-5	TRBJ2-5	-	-	TGTGCCAGCAGTTACTCGTATCGGGGTGGAGAGACCCAGTACTTC	CASSYSYRGGETQYF
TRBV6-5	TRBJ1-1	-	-	TGTGCCAGCAGCCCCGACACCACCGGGAACACTGAAGCTTTCTTT	CASSPDTTGNTEAFF
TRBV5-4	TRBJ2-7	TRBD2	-	TGTGCCAGCAGCTTGGGGGGGCTAGCGGGCTCCTACGAGCAGTACTTC	CASSLGGLAGSYEQYF
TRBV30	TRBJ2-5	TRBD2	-	TGTGCCTGGGGTCAGGGCGGGGGAGAGACCCAGTACTTC	CAWGQGGGETQYF
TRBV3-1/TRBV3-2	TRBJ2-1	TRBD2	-	TGTGCCAGCAGCCTCGTAACTAGCGGGAGCTACAATGAGCAGTTCTTC	CASSLVTSGSYNEQFF
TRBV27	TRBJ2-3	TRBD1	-	TGTGCCGACTACAGGCAGGGGGACCTAGCAGGCTTTACGCAGTATTTT	CADYRQGDLAGFTQYF
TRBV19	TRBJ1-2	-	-	TGTGCCAGTAGTTCCTCGCGGGGGGGGAGCTATGGCTACACCTTC	CASSSSRGGSYGYTF
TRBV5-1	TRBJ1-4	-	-	TGCGCCAGCAGCTCAAACGGCGGGGTTAATGAAAAACTGTTTTTT	CASSSNGGVNEKLFF
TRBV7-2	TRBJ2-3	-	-	TGTGCCAGCAGCAAGGACCCGGGGGATACGCAGTATTTT	CASSKDPGDTQYF
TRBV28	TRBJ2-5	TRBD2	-	TGTGCCAGCACACTAGCGGGGCAAGAGACCCAGTACTTC	CASTLAGQETQYF
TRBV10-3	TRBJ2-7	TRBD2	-	TGTGCCATCAGAGGACTAGCGGGCTGGGAGCAGTACTTC	CAIRGLAGWEQYF
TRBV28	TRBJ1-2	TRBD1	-	TGTGCCAGCAGATCCACAGGGGGAGGCTATGGCTACACCTTC	CASRSTGGGYGYTF
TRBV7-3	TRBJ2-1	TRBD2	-	TGTGCCAGCAGCTTCGGGGGGTACAATGAGCAGTTCTTC	CASSFGGYNEQFF
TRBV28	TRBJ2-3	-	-	TGTGCCAGCAGTACCCCTCTTGGGGCCACGCAGTATTTT	CASSTPLGATQYF
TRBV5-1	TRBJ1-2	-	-	TGCGCCAGCAGCCGGGAGGGGATGGACTATGGCTACACCTTC	CASSREGMDYGYTF
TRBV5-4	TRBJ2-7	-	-	TGTGCCAGCAGCTTCTCGAGATCCTACGAGCAGTACTTC	CASSFSRSYEQYF
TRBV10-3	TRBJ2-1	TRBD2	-	TGTGCCATCAGGGGAAGACTAGCGGCGGACAATGAGCAGTTCTTC	CAIRGRLAADNEQFF
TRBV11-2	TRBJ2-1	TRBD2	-	TGTGCCAGCAGCCCTGGGGCTAGCGGGAGGGCCCGGGAGCAGTTCTTC	CASSPGASGRAREQFF
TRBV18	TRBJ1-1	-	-	TGTGCCAGCTCAGAGGGCTCGAACACTGAAGCTTTCTTT	CASSEGSNTEAFF
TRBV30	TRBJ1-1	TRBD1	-	TGTGCCTGGATGGGACAGGGGGGCACTGAAGCTTTCTTT	CAWMGQGGTEAFF
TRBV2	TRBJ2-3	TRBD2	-	TGTGCCAGCAGGGGACTAGCGGGGGGGCTTAGCACAGATACGCAGTATTTT	CASRGLAGGLSTDTQYF
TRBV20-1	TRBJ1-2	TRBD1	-	TGCAGTGCTAGTGAATGGGACAGGCCCTATGGCTACACCTTC	CSASEWDRPYGYTF
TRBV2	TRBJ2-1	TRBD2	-	TGTGCCAGCAGTGACGGGACTAGAAATGAGCAGTTCTTC	CASSDGTRNEQFF
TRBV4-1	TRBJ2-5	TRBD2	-	TGCGCCAGCAGCCAACGGGGTAGCGGGAGCGCTCGGGAGACCCAGTACTTC	CASSQRGSGSARETQYF